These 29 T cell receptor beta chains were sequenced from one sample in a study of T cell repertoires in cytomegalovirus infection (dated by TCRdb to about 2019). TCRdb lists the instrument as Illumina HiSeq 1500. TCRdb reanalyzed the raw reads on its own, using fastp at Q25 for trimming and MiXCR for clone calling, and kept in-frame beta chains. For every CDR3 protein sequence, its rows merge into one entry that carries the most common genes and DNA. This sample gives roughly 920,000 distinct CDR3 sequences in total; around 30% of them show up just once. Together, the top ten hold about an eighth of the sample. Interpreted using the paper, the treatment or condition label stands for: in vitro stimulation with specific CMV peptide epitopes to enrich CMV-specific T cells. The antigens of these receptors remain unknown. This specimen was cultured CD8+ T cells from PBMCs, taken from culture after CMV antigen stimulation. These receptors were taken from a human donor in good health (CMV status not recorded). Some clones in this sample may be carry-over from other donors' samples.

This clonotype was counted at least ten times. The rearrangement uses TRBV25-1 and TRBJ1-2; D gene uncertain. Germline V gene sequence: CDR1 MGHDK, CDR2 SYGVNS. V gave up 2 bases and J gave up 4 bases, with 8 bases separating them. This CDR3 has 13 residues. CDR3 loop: CASSEGSFYGYTF. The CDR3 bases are TGTGCCAGCAGTGAAGGCAGCTTCTATGGCTACACCTTC.

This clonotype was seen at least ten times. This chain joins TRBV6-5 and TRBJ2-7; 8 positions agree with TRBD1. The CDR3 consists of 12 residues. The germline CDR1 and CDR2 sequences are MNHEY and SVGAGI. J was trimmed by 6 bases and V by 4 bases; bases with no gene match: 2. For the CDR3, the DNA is TGTGCCAGCAGTTTTACAGGGGGCGAGCAGTACTTC. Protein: CASSFTGGEQYF.

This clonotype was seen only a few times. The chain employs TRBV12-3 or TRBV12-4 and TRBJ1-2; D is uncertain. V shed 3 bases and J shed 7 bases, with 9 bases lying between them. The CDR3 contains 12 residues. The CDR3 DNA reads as TGTGCCAGCAGTTTGGGTTTTACTGGCTACACCTTC. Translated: CASSLGFTGYTF.

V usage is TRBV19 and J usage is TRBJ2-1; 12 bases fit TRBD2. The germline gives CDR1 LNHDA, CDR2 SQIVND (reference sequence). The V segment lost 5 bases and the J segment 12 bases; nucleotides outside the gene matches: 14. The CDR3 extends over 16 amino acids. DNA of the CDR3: TGTGCCAGTAGTCCGGGACACCGGACTAGCGGGGCGTTGCAGTTCTTC. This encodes CASSPGHRTSGALQFF.

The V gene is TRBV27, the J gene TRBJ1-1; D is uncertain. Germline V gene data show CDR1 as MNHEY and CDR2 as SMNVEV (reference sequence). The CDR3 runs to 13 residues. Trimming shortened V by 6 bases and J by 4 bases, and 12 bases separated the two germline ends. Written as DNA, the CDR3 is TGTGCCAGCAGCCCCCTAGGCCCCACTGAAGCTTTCTTT. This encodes CASSPLGPTEAFF.

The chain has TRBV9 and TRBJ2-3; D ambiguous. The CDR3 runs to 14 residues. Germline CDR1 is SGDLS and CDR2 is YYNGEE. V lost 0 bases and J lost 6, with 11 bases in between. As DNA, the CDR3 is TGTGCCAGCAGCGTAGAGGACCTGGAGGATACGCAGTATTTT. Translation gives CASSVEDLEDTQYF.

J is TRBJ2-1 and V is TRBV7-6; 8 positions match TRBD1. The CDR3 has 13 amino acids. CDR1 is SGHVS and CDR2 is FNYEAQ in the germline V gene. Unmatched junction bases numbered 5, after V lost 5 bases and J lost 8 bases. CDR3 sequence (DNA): TGTGCCAGCAGCGGCCAGGGGGCTTATGAGCAGTTCTTC. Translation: CASSGQGAYEQFF.

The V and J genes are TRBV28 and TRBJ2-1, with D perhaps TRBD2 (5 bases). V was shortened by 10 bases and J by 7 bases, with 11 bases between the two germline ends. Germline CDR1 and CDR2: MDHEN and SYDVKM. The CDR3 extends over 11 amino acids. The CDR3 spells CAISPGNEQFF. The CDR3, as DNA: TGTGCCATCTCCCCGGGGAATGAGCAGTTCTTC.

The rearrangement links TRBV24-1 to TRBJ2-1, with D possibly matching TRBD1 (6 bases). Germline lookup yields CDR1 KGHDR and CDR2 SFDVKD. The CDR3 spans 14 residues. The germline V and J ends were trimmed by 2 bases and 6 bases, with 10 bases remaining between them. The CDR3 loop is CATSDYGTPNEQFF. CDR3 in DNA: TGTGCCACCAGTGATTATGGGACACCCAATGAGCAGTTCTTC.

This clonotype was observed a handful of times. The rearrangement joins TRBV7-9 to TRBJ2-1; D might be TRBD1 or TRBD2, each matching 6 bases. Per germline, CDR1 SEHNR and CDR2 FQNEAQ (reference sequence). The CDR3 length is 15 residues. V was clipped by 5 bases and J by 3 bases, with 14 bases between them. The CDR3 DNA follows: TGTGCCAGCAGCGAGGGGGGACGAGGCTACAATGAGCAGTTCTTC. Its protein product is CASSEGGRGYNEQFF.

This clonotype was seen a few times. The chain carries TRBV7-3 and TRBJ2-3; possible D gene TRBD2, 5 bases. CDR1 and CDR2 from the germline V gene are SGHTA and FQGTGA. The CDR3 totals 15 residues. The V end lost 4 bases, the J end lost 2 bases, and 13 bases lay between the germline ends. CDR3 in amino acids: CASSSAGPSTDTQYF. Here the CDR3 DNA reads TGTGCCAGCAGCTCTGCGGGTCCCTCCACAGATACGCAGTATTTT. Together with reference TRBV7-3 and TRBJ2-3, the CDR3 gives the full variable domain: GAGVSQTPSNKVTEKGKYVELRCDPISGHTALYWYRQSLGQGPEFLIYFQGTGAADDSGLPNDRFFAVRPEGSVSTLKIQRTERGDSAVYLCASSSAGPSTDTQYFGPGTRLTVL.

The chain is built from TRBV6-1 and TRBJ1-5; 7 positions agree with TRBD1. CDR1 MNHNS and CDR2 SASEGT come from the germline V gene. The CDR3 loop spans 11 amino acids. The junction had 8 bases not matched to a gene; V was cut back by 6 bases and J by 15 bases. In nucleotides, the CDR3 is TGTGCCAGCAGCAGGGGGGAGAAGAGGCATTTT. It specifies CASSRGEKRHF.

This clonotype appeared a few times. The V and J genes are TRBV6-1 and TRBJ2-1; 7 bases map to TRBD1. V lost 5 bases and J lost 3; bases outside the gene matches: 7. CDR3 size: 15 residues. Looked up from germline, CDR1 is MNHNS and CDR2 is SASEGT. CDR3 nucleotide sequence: TGTGCCAGCAGTAGGGGGACAGAAATCTACAATGAGCAGTTCTTC. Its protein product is CASSRGTEIYNEQFF.

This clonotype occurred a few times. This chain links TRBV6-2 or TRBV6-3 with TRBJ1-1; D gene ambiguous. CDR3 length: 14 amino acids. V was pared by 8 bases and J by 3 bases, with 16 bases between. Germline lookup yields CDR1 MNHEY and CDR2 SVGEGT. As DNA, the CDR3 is TGTGCCAGCGCAGGAGGTGGAGGGTACACTGAAGCTTTCTTT. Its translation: CASAGGGGYTEAFF.

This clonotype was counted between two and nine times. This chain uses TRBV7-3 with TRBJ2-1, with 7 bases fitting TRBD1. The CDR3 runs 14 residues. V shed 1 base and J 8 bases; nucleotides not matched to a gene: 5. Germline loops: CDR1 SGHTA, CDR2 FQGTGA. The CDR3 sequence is CASSLKQGRHEQFF. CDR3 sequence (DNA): TGTGCCAGCAGCTTAAAACAGGGGCGTCATGAGCAGTTCTTC.

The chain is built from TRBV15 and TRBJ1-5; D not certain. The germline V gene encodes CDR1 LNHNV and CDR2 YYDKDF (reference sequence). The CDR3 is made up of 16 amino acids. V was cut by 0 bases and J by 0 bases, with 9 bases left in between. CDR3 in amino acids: CATSRDTGYSNQPQHF. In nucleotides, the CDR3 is TGTGCCACCAGCAGAGATACGGGGTATAGCAATCAGCCCCAGCATTTT.

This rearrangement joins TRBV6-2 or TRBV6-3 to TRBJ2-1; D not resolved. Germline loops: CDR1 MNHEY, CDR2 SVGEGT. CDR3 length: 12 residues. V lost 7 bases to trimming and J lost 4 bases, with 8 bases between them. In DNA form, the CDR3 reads TGTGCCAGCATGGTAGGGTACAATGAGCAGTTCTTC. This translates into CASMVGYNEQFF.

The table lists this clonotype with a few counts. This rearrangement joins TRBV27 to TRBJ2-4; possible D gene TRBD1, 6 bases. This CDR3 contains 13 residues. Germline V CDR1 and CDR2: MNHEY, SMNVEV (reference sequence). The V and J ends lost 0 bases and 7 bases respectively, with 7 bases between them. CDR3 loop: CASSLSQGNIQYF. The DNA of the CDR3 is TGTGCCAGCAGTTTATCCCAGGGGAACATTCAGTACTTC.

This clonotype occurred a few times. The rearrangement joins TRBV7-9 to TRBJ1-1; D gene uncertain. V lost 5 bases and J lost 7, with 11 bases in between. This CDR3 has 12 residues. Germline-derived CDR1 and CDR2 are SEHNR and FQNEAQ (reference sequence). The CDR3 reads CASSAQILEAFF. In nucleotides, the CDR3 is TGTGCCAGCAGCGCCCAAATACTTGAAGCTTTCTTT.

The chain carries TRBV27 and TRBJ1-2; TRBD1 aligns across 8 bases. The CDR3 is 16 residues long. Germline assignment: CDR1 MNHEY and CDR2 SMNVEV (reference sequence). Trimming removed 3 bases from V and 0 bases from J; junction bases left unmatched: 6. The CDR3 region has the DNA TGTGCCAGCAGTTTCCTCGGACAGGGCACTAACTATGGCTACACCTTC. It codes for CASSFLGQGTNYGYTF.

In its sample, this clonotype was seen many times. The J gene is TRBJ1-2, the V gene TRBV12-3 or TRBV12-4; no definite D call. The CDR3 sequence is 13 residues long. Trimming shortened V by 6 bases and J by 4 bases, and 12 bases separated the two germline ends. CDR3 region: CASSFGRSYGYTF. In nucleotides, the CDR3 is TGTGCCAGCAGCTTCGGCAGAAGCTATGGCTACACCTTC.

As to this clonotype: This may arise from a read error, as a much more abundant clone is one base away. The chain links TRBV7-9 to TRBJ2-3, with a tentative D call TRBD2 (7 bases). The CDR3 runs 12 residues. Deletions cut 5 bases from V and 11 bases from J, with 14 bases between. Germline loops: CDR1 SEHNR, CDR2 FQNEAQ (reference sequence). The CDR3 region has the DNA TGTGCCAGCAGCCCGAGGGGGGAGGGGCAGTATTTT. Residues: CASSPRGEGQYF. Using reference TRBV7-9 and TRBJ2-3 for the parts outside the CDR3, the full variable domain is DTGVSQNPRHKITKRGQNVTFRCDPISEHNRLYWYRQTLGQGPEFLTYFQNEAQLEKSRLLSDRFSAERPKGSFSTLEIQRTEQGDSAMYLCASSPRGEGQYFGPGTRLTVL.

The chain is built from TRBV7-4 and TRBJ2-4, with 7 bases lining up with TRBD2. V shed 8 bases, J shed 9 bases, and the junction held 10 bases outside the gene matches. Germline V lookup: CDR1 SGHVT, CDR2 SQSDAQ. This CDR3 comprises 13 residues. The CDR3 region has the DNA TGTGCCAGCGGAGAGGGAGGGCATAGCATTCAGTACTTC. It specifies CASGEGGHSIQYF.

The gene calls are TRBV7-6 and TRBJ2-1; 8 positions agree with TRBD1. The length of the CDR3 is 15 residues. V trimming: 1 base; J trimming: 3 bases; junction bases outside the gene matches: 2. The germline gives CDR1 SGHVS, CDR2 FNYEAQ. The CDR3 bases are TGTGCCAGCAGCTTAGTGGGACAGGTCTACAATGAGCAGTTCTTC. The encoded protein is CASSLVGQVYNEQFF.

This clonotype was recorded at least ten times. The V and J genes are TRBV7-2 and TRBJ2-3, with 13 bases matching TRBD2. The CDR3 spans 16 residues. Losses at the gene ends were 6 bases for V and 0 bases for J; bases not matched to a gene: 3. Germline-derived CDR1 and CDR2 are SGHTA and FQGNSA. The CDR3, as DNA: TGTGCCAGCAGAACTAGCGGGGGGGCGAGCACAGATACGCAGTATTTT. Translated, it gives CASRTSGGASTDTQYF.

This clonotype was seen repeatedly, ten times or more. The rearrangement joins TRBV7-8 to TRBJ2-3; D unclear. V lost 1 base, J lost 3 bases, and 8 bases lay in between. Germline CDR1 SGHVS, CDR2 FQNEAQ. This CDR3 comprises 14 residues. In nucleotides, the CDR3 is TGTGCCAGCAGCTTAGACCCTCCGACAGATACGCAGTATTTT. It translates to CASSLDPPTDTQYF.

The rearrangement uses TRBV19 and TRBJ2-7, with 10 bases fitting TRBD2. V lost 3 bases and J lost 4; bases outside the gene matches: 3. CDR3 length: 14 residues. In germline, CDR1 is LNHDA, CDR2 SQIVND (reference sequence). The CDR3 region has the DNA TGTGCCAGTAGTATTGAACTAGCGGGGTACGAGCAGTACTTC. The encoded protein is CASSIELAGYEQYF.

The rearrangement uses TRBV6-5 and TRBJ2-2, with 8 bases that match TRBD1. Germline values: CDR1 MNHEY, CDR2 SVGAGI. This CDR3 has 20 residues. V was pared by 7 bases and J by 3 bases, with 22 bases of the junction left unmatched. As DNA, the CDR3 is TGTGCCAGCACCAACGGGCGGGACAGGTACCGAAGGGCGGACACCGGGGAGCTGTTTTTT. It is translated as CASTNGRDRYRRADTGELFF.

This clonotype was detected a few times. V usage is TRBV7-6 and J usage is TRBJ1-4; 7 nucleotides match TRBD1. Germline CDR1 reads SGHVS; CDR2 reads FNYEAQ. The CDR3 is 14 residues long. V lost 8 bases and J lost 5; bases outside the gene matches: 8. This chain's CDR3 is CASSSDRRNEKLFF. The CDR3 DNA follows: TGTGCCAGCTCCTCGGACAGGAGGAATGAAAAACTGTTTTTT.